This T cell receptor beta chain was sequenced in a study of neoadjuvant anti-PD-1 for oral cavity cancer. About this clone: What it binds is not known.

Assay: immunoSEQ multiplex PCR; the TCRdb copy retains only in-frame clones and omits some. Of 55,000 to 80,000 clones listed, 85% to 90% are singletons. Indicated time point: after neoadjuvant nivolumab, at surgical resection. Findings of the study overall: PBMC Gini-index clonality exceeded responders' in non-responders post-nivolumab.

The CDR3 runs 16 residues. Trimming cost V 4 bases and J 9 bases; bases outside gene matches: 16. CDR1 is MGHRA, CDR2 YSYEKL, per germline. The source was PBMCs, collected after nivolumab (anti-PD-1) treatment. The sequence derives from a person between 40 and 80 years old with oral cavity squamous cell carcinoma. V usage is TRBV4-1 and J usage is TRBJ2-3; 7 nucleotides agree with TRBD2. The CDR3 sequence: CASSRPGLVLRGTQYF. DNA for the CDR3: TGCGCCAGCAGCCGTCCGGGACTCGTGTTGCGGGGGACGCAGTATTTT.